The clone carrying this T cell receptor (beta chain) has at least ten counts. This specimen belongs to a study of blood T cells in healthy people across ages. Germline lookup yields CDR1 MGHRA and CDR2 YSYEKL. CDR3 length: 14 amino acids. V lost 4 bases and J lost 3; bases outside the gene matches: 5. A sample-barcoded 5' primer and a J-beta primer mix were used in a second PCR of roughly 6 to 11 cycles. TCRdb reprocessed the 5' RACE reads with MiXCR, giving one entry per CDR3 protein. The profile shows about 1,600,000 distinct CDR3 sequences, around two fifths of them singletons. Sequenced material: blood. The gene calls are TRBV4-1 and TRBJ1-2; 7 bases are shared with TRBD1. This TCR was recovered from a woman between 18 and 30 years old in good health. CDR3 coding DNA: TGCGCCAGCAGCCCACAGGGGAAGGACTATGGCTACACCTTC. Protein product: CASSPQGKDYGYTF.